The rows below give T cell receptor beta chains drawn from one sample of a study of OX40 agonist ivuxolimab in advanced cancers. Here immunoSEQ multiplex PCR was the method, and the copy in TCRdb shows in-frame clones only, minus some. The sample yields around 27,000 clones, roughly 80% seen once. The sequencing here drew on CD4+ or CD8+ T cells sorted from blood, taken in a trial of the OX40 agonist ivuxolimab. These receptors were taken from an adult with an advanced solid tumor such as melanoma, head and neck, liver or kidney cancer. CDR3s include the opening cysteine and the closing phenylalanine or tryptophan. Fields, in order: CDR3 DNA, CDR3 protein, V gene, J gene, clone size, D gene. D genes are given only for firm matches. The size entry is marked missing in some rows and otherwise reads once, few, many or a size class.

TGTGCCAGCAGTGGACTAGCGGGAGGGCCCGCGTCCGCAGATACGCAGTATTTT	CASSGLAGGPASADTQYF	TRBV28	TRBJ2-3	-	TRBD2
TGTGCCAGCAGCGTCCCCTTAGCGGGAAACACCGGGGAGCTGTTTTTT	CASSVPLAGNTGELFF	TRBV9	TRBJ2-2	-	TRBD2
TGCGCCAGCAGTCCGGGACAGTCCTTTTACGAGCAGTACTTC	CASSPGQSFYEQYF	TRBV4-1	TRBJ2-7	few	TRBD1
TGCGCCAGCAGCTTGAATACAGGGCCCACAGATACGCAGTATTTT	CASSLNTGPTDTQYF	TRBV5-1	TRBJ2-3	-	-
TGTGCCAGCAGCTTGCAGGGGGCGGTAGGCTACACCTTC	CASSLQGAVGYTF	TRBV5-6	TRBJ1-2	-	TRBD1
TGTGCCAGCAGCCCCTCGGTTCCGACAAGTTACGAGCAGTACTTC	CASSPSVPTSYEQYF	TRBV5-4	TRBJ2-7	-	-
TGTGCCAGCAGCTTAGGGACAGTGAACTATAATTCACCCCTCCACTTT	CASSLGTVNYNSPLHF	TRBV13	TRBJ1-6	-	-
TGTGCCAGCAGCTCGACTAGCGGGAGGGCTTATGAGCAGTTCTTC	CASSSTSGRAYEQFF	TRBV7-9	TRBJ2-1	-	TRBD2
TGTGCCAGCAGCCCACCAGGGGCCCCGGGGGGCTACACCTTC	CASSPPGAPGGYTF	TRBV6-6	TRBJ1-2	-	-
TGTGCCAGCAGCCCACTCGAGGGAGGAGGGGAAAAACTGTTTTTT	CASSPLEGGGEKLFF	TRBV7-9	TRBJ1-4	-	-
TGTGCCAGCAGTTTAGCGACAGGGCATATGTACGAGCAGTACTTC	CASSLATGHMYEQYF	TRBV27	TRBJ2-7	-	TRBD1
TGTGCCACCAGCAGACATAAGATGCAAGAGACCCAGTACTTC	CATSRHKMQETQYF	TRBV15	TRBJ2-5	-	-
TGTGCCAGCAATCGGGGGGTTTTCGGAGACACTGAAGCTTTCTTT	CASNRGVFGDTEAFF	TRBV28	TRBJ1-1	-	-
TGTGCCATCAGTGAACTAGCGGGAGGGCCCGGGGAGCTGTTTTTT	CAISELAGGPGELFF	TRBV10-3	TRBJ2-2	-	TRBD2
TGTGCCAGCAGTGAATTGGGACCAGAGGCAGGAGGGCAGTACTTC	CASSELGPEAGGQYF	TRBV2	TRBJ2-7	-	-
TGTGCCAGCAGCTCCAGGGCCGGGAACACCGGGGAGCTGTTTTTT	CASSSRAGNTGELFF	TRBV5-6	TRBJ2-2	-	-
TGTGCCAGCAGCCCCATAAGGGCGCTTGGGCAGTTCTTC	CASSPIRALGQFF	TRBV13	TRBJ2-1	-	-
TGTGCCAGCAGTAAGGGACAGGGACCCTACGAGCAGTACTTC	CASSKGQGPYEQYF	TRBV6-5	TRBJ2-7	-	TRBD1
TGTGCCAGCAGCTTCGGACACCGGGCTGAAGCTTTCTTT	CASSFGHRAEAFF	TRBV11-3	TRBJ1-1	few	-
TGCGCCAGCAGCTTGGGCCTGGGGAACACTGAAGCTTTCTTT	CASSLGLGNTEAFF	TRBV5-1	TRBJ1-1	-	-
TGTGCCAGCAGCTTTAGGGGCGCGTCTGCTGGCTACACCTTC	CASSFRGASAGYTF	TRBV5-4	TRBJ1-2	-	-
TGTGCCAGCAGTTCCCCATGGAACACTGAAGCTTTCTTT	CASSSPWNTEAFF	TRBV28	TRBJ1-1	once	-
TGTGCCAGTCAAACAGGGCCCGGGGAGCTGTTTTTT	CASQTGPGELFF	TRBV27	TRBJ2-2	-	-
TGCGCCAGCAGCCAAGAGTCTTACAATGAGCAGTTCTTC	CASSQESYNEQFF	TRBV4-3	TRBJ2-1	once	-
TGTGCCAGCAGCTTGCCCCCGGTTCTGACCCTCCACTTT	CASSLPPVLTLHF	TRBV5-4	TRBJ1-6	-	-
TGTGCCAGCAGCTCCAGGGAGGACTATGGCTACACCTTC	CASSSREDYGYTF	TRBV7-9	TRBJ1-2	-	-
TGTGCCAGCAGTTTATATGGTGGACAGGGGGGAGGGAACACTGAAGCTTTCTTT	CASSLYGGQGGGNTEAFF	TRBV27	TRBJ1-1	-	TRBD1
TGTGCCAGCAGCCCCCAGGGACAGGGGGTTCCATATGGAAACACCATATATTTT	CASSPQGQGVPYGNTIYF	TRBV21-1	TRBJ1-3	-	-
TGTGCCAGCAGCCTGACAGGGGGTGATGAAAAACTGTTTTTT	CASSLTGGDEKLFF	TRBV11-2	TRBJ1-4	-	TRBD1
TGTGCCAGCAGTGACCCGGCGGGTGATAGCCCTAGCTCCTACAATGAGCAGTTCTTC	CASSDPAGDSPSSYNEQFF	TRBV2	TRBJ2-1	-	-
TGTGCCAGCAGTGGGGTACAGGCTAGCACAGATACGCAGTATTTT	CASSGVQASTDTQYF	TRBV2	TRBJ2-3	-	-
TGCGCCAGCCGCCTGGACAGGGACTACGAGCAGTACTTC	CASRLDRDYEQYF	TRBV10-2	TRBJ2-7	-	TRBD1
TGTGCCAGCACCGGGACAGGGGAAACCTACGAGCAGTACTTC	CASTGTGETYEQYF	TRBV2	TRBJ2-7	few	TRBD1
TGCGCCAGCAGCCAAGATATGGGGACTAGCGGGCTGACCTACGAGCAGTACTTC	CASSQDMGTSGLTYEQYF	TRBV4-3	TRBJ2-7	-	TRBD2
TGTGCCAGCAGTGACTCTGAGTCCAATGAGCAGTTCTTC	CASSDSESNEQFF	TRBV6-4	TRBJ2-1	-	-
TGTGCCAGCAGTTCCCCAGGGGGCCGGGAAAAACTGTTTTTT	CASSSPGGREKLFF	TRBV28	TRBJ1-4	-	TRBD1
TGTGCCAGCAGCGGAGGGGGTAACACTGAAGCTTTCTTT	CASSGGGNTEAFF	TRBV9	TRBJ1-1	once	-
TGTGCCAGCAGCCGGGGGAAGGCCGATCGGGGGGCCCTCTACGAGCAGTACTTC	CASSRGKADRGALYEQYF	TRBV5-8	TRBJ2-7	few	-
TGTGCCAGCGGCGGGGCTCCCTCTGGGGCCAACGTCCTGACTTTC	CASGGAPSGANVLTF	TRBV6-6	TRBJ2-6	-	-
TGTGCCAGCTGCGGGGAAGCCGGGGTGGAGCAGTTCTTC	CASCGEAGVEQFF	TRBV11-2	TRBJ2-1	-	-
TGTGCCAGCAGCTTGAGATTACCCGGGGAGCTGTTTTTT	CASSLRLPGELFF	TRBV5-8	TRBJ2-2	-	-
TGTGCCAGCAGCGACAGGGGTGAGAATTCACCCCTCCACTTT	CASSDRGENSPLHF	TRBV7-9	TRBJ1-6	-	TRBD1
TGTGCCAGCAGTTACTCAGGGGCTGGGGAGACCCAGTACTTC	CASSYSGAGETQYF	TRBV6-5	TRBJ2-5	-	-